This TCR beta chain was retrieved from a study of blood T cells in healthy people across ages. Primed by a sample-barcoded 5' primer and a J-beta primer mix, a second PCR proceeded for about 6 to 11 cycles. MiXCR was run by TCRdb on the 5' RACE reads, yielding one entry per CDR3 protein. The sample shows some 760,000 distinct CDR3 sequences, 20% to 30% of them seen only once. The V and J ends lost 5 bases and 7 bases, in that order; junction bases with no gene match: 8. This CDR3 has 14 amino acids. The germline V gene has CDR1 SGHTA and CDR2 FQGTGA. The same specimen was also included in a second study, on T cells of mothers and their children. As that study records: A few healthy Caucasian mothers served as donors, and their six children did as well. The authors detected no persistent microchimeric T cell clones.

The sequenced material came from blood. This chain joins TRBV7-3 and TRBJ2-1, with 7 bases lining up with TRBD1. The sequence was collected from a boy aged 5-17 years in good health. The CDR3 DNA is TGTGCCAGCAGCCTTACAGGGGCGAGGAATGAGCAGTTCTTC. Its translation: CASSLTGARNEQFF.